This T cell receptor (beta chain) was sequenced during a study of beta chain features in type 1 diabetes. The overall study: Age, gender and cell yields were alike across patients and healthy donors. Whole-study findings and limits: The question of HLA type influencing TCRB rearrangement was one that remained unresolved here. Within each of all four CD4+ subsets, Type 1 diabetes patients had TCRB CDR3s that were moderately but significantly shorter. Patients and controls would share equally any PCR tilt toward shorter templates.

Sorting that relied on CD45RO/CCR7/CD25/CD127/CD95/CD27 yielded CD4+ naive, central memory, regulatory and stem cell-like memory cells. The study reverse transcribed the entire isolated RNA, so it sequenced expressed TCRB transcripts. TCRdb keeps only in-frame clones here, not all; method: immunoSEQ multiplex PCR. This table has some 280,000 clones, over 11% appearing once. CDR1 and CDR2 (germline): SGHTA, FQGTGA. V lost 10 bases, J lost 1 base, and 13 bases lay in between. This CDR3 is 13 amino acids long. Turning to this clone: Its specificity is not known.

Sequencing was carried out using naive CD4+ T cells from blood. This rearrangement joins TRBV7-3 to TRBJ1-1, with D perhaps matching TRBD1 (5 bases). The clonotype was recovered from a man between 25 and 39 years old with type 1 diabetes. The CDR3 nucleotides read TGTGCCACCAAGGGGCAGCCGAACACTGAAGCTTTCTTT. It yields the protein CATKGQPNTEAFF.